The source of this T cell receptor (beta chain) is a study of neurological immune-mediated disorders. Germline V lookup: CDR1 SGHAT, CDR2 FQNNGV. This CDR3 region has 13 residues. V lost 5 bases to trimming and J lost 6 bases, with 14 bases between them. From the 5' RACE reads, TCRdb called clonotypes with MiXCR, one entry per CDR3 protein. The sample carries about 45,000 distinct CDR3 sequences, about 13% recorded once. Sample time point: longitudinal time-point 3. Among the participants, healthy controls were blood bank volunteers in Maryland, USA. Input material: PBMCs. The J gene is TRBJ2-7, the V gene TRBV11-2; D may be TRBD2 (5 bases). This receptor was identified in a man aged 25 to 40 in good health. The chain's CDR3 is CASSPEGGIEQYF. CDR3 DNA sequence: TGTGCCAGCAGCCCGGAAGGAGGCATCGAGCAGTACTTC. Supplemented by reference TRBV11-2 and TRBJ2-7, the full variable domain reads EAGVAQSPRYKIIEKRQSVAFWCNPISGHATLYWYQQILGQGPKLLIQFQNNGVVDDSQLPKDRFSAERLKGVDSTLKIQPAKLEDSAVYLCASSPEGGIEQYFGPGTRLTVT.